These T cell receptor beta chains were read from a single sample in a study of cytomegalovirus exposure and HLA in healthy donors. This table comes from immunoSEQ multiplex PCR, and its TCRdb copy is limited to in-frame clones, with some not included. The sample contains more than 75,000 clones, 84% of which appear only once. The source material was PBMCs. The receptors shown here come from a woman aged 18-35 years in good health and CMV-seropositive. CDR3s include the opening cysteine and the closing phenylalanine or tryptophan. The D gene is left open where the match is weak. Size values are once, few and many counts, or a class for expanded clones, and some rows have none.

>NA|NA|TRBV9|TRBJ2-3
CASSVSPADTQYF
TGTGCCAGCAGCGTATCCCCGGCAGATACGCAGTATTTT
>NA|NA|TRBV28|TRBJ2-7
CASSLNVAPRGYEQYF
TGTGCCAGCAGTTTAAATGTCGCTCCCAGAGGATACGAGCAGTACTTC
>TRBD1|few|TRBV6-1|TRBJ1-3
CASLTSRGLVDTIYF
TGTGCCAGCCTGACGTCCAGGGGGTTGGTGGACACCATATATTTT
>TRBD2|NA|TRBV28|TRBJ2-1
CASSLWAGRGEQFF
TGTGCCAGCAGTTTGTGGGCTGGGAGGGGTGAGCAGTTCTTC
>TRBD1|NA|TRBV5-1|TRBJ2-2
CASSSDRQGTGELFF
TGCGCCAGCAGCTCCGACCGACAGGGCACCGGGGAGCTGTTTTTT
>TRBD2|once|TRBV5-1|TRBJ2-3
CASSLPSGGAFGTDTQYF
TGCGCCAGCAGCTTGCCCAGCGGGGGGGCATTTGGGACAGATACGCAGTATTTT
>TRBD2|once|TRBV6-5|TRBJ2-2
CASTPGLAIGELFF
TGTGCCAGTACACCGGGACTAGCGATCGGGGAGCTGTTTTTT
>TRBD2|NA|TRBV19|TRBJ2-1
CASSIEKRGDEQFF
TGTGCCAGTAGTATAGAAAAGCGGGGAGATGAGCAGTTCTTC
>NA|NA|TRBV7-9|TRBJ1-1
CASGRNTEAFF
TGTGCCAGCGGGCGGAACACTGAAGCTTTCTTT
>TRBD2|NA|TRBV27|TRBJ2-1
CASSLLGRGAFF
TGTGCCAGCAGTTTATTAGGGCGGGGGGCGTTCTTC
>TRBD1|NA|TRBV6-1|TRBJ1-2
CASSVDRAVYGYTF
TGTGCCAGCAGTGTCGACAGGGCAGTCTATGGCTACACCTTC
>NA|NA|TRBV18|TRBJ2-2
CASSGGLRTTGTGELFF
TGTGCCAGCTCAGGGGGCCTCAGGACCACGGGCACCGGGGAGCTGTTTTTT
>TRBD2|NA|TRBV7-7|TRBJ2-5
CASSPGTSGGEGTQYF
TGTGCTAGCAGCCCCGGGACTAGCGGGGGGGAGGGGACCCAGTACTTC
>NA|NA|TRBV30|TRBJ2-4
CASSVQRARSVAKNIQYF
TGTGCCTCGAGTGTACAGCGGGCGCGATCGGTAGCCAAAAACATTCAGTACTTC
>NA|NA|TRBV2|TRBJ1-2
CASSGEGSYTGYTF
TGTGCCAGCAGCGGTGAGGGCAGCTATACTGGCTACACCTTC
>TRBD1|NA|TRBV6-5|TRBJ1-5
CASSYSRGGRQPQHF
TGTGCCAGCAGTTACTCGCGAGGGGGCAGGCAGCCCCAGCATTTT
>TRBD2|NA|TRBV6-1|TRBJ2-7
CASSESSGGAHEQYF
TGTGCCAGCAGTGAATCTAGCGGGGGGGCCCACGAGCAGTACTTC
>NA|NA|TRBV29-1|TRBJ2-5
CSAGGGAQETQYF
TGCAGCGCAGGTGGGGGGGCCCAAGAGACCCAGTACTTC
>NA|NA|TRBV28|TRBJ1-1
CASSTQGTEAFF
TGTGCCAGCAGTACACAGGGCACTGAAGCTTTCTTT
>NA|NA|TRBV29-1|TRBJ2-3
CSVGLRDMDTQYF
TGCAGCGTTGGTCTGCGGGATATGGATACGCAGTATTTT
>NA|NA|TRBV6-5|TRBJ2-5
CASSYSTRPETQYF
TGTGCCAGCAGTTACTCGACTAGACCGGAGACCCAGTACTTC
>TRBD1|NA|TRBV5-8|TRBJ1-6
CASSFGQGRYNSPLHF
TGTGCCAGCAGCTTCGGACAGGGGCGCTATAATTCACCCCTCCACTTT
>NA|few|TRBV1|TRBJ1-5
CTSSQAEPQHF
TGCACCAGCAGCCAGGCAGAGCCCCAGCATTTT
>NA|NA|TRBV5-1|TRBJ1-2
CASSFRRQNYGYTF
TGCGCCAGCAGCTTCCGGCGGCAGAACTATGGCTACACCTTC
>NA|NA|TRBV21-1|TRBJ2-1
CASSKGPSGSMDEQFF
TGTGCCAGCAGCAAAGGTCCCAGCGGGAGTATGGATGAGCAGTTCTTC
>NA|NA|TRBV6-1|TRBJ2-7
CASSLPQGAVYEQYF
TGTGCCAGCAGTCTCCCACAGGGAGCAGTTTACGAGCAGTACTTC
>TRBD2|NA|TRBV30|TRBJ2-5
CAWITKAGVQETQYF
TGTGCCTGGATCACCAAAGCGGGAGTTCAAGAGACCCAGTACTTC
>TRBD1|few|TRBV6-5|TRBJ1-1
CASEPGQGFNTEAFF
TGTGCCAGCGAACCGGGACAGGGGTTTAACACTGAAGCTTTCTTT
>TRBD2|NA|TRBV6-1|TRBJ2-7
CASSELAGTTYEQYF
TGTGCCAGCAGTGAACTAGCGGGTACAACCTACGAGCAGTACTTC
>NA|NA|TRBV2|TRBJ1-1
CASSWEHRATEAFF
TGTGCCAGCAGTTGGGAACACAGGGCGACTGAAGCTTTCTTT
>TRBD1|NA|TRBV5-8|TRBJ2-6
CASSSGTVTPPGANVLTF
TGTGCCAGCAGCTCCGGGACAGTTACCCCACCTGGGGCCAACGTCCTGACTTTC
>NA|few|TRBV6-6|TRBJ1-1
CASSYYRQNTEAFF
TGTGCCAGCAGTTATTACAGACAGAACACTGAAGCTTTCTTT
>TRBD2|NA|TRBV9|TRBJ2-3
CASSRGLAASDTQYF
TGTGCCAGCAGCCGAGGGCTAGCGGCCTCAGATACGCAGTATTTT
>TRBD1|NA|TRBV7-9|TRBJ1-5
CASKTGDPNQPQHF
TGTGCCAGCAAGACAGGGGATCCCAATCAGCCCCAGCATTTT
>NA|NA|TRBV30|TRBJ2-3
CAWNSVGGTDTQYF
TGTGCCTGGAACTCGGTCGGGGGCACAGATACGCAGTATTTT
>TRBD2|NA|TRBV11-1|TRBJ2-5
CASSSLGYAGAETQYF
TGTGCCAGCAGCTCATTGGGGTATGCGGGAGCAGAGACCCAGTACTTC
>TRBD1|few|TRBV14|TRBJ1-3
CASSPVGGRRGNTIYF
TGTGCCAGCAGCCCCGTAGGGGGCAGGAGGGGAAACACCATATATTTT